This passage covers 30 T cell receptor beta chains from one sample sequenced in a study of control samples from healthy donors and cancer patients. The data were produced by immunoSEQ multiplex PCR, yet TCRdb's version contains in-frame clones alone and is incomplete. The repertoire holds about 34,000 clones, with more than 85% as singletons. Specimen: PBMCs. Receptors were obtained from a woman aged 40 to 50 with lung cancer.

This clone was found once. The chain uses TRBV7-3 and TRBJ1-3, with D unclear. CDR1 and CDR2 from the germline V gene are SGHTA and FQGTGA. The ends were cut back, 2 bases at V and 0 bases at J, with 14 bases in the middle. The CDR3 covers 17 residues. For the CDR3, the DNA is TGTGCCAGCAGCTTAGGGGTGGGCCGGAGCTCTGGAAACACCATATATTTT. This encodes CASSLGVGRSSGNTIYF.

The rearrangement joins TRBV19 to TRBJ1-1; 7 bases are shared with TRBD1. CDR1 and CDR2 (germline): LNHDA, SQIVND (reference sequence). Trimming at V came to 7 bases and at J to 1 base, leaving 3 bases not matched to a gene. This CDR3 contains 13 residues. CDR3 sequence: CASNNRGNTEAFF. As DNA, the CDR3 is TGTGCCAGTAATAACAGGGGGAACACTGAAGCTTTCTTT.

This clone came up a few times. The CDR3: CASSLRGADQPQHF. The CDR3 coding sequence is TGCGCCAGCAGCCTCCGAGGAGCGGATCAGCCCCAGCATTTT. The chain couples TRBV23-1 to TRBJ1-5; no definite D call. TRBV23-1 is given ORF status, its function remaining uncertain. The germline V and J ends were trimmed by 6 bases and 5 bases, with 14 bases remaining between them. This CDR3 has 14 amino acids.

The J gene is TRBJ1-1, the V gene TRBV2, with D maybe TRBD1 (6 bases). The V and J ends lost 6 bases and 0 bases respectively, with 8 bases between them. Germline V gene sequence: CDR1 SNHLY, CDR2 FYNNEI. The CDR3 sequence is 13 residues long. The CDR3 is CASSRDMNTEAFF. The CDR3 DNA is TGTGCCAGCAGCCGGGACATGAACACTGAAGCTTTCTTT.

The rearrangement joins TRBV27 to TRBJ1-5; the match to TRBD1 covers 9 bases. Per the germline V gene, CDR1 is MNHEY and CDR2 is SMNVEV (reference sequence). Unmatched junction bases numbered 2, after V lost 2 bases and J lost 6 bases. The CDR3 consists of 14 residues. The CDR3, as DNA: TGTGCCAGCAGTTTAGGACAGGGGAGTCAGCCCCAGCATTTT. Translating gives CASSLGQGSQPQHF.

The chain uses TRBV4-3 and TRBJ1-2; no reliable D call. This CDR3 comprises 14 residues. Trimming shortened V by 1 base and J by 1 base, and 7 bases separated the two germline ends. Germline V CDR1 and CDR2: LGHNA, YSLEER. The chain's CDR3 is CASSQGVFNYGYTF. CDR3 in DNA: TGCGCCAGCAGCCAAGGCGTTTTTAACTATGGCTACACCTTC.

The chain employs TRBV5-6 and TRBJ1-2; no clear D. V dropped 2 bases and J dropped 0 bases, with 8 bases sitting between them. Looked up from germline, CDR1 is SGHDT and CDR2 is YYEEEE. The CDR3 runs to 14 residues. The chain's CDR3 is CASSFSSSNYGYTF. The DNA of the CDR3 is TGTGCCAGCAGCTTTAGTTCTTCTAACTATGGCTACACCTTC. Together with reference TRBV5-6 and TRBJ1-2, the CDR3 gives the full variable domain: DAGVTQSPTHLIKTRGQQVTLRCSPKSGHDTVSWYQQALGQGPQFIFQYYEEEERQRGNFPDRFSGHQFPNYSSELNVNALLLGDSALYLCASSFSSSNYGYTFGSGTRLTVV.

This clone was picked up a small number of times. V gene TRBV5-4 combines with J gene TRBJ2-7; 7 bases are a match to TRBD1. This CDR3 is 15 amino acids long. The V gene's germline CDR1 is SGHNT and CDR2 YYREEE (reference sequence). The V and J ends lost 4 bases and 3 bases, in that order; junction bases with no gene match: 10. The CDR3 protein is CASSPNRGANYEQYF. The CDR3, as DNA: TGTGCCAGCAGCCCTAACAGGGGAGCCAACTACGAGCAGTACTTC.

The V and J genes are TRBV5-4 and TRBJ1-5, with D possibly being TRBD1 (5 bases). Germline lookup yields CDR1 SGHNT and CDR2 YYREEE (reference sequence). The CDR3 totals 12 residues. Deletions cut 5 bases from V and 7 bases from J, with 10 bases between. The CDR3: CASSSDSQPQHF. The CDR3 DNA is TGTGCCAGCAGTTCCGACAGCCAGCCCCAGCATTTT.

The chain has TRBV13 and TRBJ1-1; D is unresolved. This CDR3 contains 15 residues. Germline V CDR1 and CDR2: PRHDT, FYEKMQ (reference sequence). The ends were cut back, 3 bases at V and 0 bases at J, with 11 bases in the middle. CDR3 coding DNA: TGTGCCAGCAGCTTCGGTGGCAGTTTGAACACTGAAGCTTTCTTT. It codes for CASSFGGSLNTEAFF.

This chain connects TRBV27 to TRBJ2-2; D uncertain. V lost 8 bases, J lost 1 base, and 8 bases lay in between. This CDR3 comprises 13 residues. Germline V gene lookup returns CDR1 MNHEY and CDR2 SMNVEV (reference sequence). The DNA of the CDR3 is TGTGCCAGCGGCACAGTGAACACCGGGGAGCTGTTTTTT. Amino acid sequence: CASGTVNTGELFF.

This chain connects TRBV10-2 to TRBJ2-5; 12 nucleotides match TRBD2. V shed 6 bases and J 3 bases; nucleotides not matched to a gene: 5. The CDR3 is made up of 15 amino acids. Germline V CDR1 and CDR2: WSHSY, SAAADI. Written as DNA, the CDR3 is TGCGCCAGCAGGACTAGCGGGGGCGGGGAAGAGACCCAGTACTTC. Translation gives CASRTSGGGEETQYF.

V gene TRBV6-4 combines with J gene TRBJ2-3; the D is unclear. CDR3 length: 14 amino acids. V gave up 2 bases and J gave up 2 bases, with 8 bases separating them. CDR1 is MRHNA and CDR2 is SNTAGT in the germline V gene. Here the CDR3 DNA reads TGTGCCAGCAGTGACAGACTTGACACAGATACGCAGTATTTT. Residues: CASSDRLDTDTQYF.

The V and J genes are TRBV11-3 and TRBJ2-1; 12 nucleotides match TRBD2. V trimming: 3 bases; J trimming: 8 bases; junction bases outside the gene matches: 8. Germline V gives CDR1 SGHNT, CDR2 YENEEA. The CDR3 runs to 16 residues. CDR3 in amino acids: CASSFGTSGQVDEQFF. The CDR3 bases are TGTGCCAGCAGCTTTGGGACTAGCGGGCAGGTGGATGAGCAGTTCTTC.

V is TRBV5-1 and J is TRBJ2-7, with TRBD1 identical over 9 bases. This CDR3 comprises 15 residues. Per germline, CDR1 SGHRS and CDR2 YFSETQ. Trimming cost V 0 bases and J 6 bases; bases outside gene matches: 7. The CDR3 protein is CASSLGGTGYSEQYF. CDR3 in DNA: TGCGCCAGCAGCTTGGGAGGGACAGGGTATTCCGAGCAGTACTTC.

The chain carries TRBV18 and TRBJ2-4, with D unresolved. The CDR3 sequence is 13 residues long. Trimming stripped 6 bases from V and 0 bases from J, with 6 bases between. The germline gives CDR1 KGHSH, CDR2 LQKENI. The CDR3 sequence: CASSGLAKNIQYF. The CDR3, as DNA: TGTGCCAGCTCCGGGCTAGCCAAAAACATTCAGTACTTC.

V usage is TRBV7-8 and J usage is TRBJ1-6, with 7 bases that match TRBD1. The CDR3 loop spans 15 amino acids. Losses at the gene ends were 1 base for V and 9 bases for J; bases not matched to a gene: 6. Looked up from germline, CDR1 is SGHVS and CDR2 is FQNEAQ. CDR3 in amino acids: CASSLVRGRASPLHF. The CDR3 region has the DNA TGTGCCAGCAGCTTAGTTAGGGGGCGAGCTTCACCCCTCCACTTT.

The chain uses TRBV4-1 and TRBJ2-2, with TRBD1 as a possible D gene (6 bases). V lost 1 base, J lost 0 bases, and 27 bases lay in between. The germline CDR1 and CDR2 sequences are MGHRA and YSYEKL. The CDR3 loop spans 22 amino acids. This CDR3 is CASSQAAPPQRLTGANTGELFF. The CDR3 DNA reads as TGCGCCAGCAGCCAAGCGGCCCCCCCCCAACGTCTGACAGGAGCGAACACCGGGGAGCTGTTTTTT.

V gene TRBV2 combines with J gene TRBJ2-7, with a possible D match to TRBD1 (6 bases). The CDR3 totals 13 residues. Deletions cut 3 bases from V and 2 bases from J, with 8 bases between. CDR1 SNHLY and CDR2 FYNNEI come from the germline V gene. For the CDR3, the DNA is TGTGCCAGCAGTGAGAGGGGGACCTACGAGCAGTACTTC. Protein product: CASSERGTYEQYF.

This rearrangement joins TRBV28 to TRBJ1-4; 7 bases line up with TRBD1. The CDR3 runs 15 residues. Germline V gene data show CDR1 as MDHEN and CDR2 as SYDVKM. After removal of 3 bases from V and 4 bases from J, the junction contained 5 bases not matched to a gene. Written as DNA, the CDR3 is TGTGCCAGCAGTTTCCAGACAGGGTTTAATGAAAAACTGTTTTTT. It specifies CASSFQTGFNEKLFF.

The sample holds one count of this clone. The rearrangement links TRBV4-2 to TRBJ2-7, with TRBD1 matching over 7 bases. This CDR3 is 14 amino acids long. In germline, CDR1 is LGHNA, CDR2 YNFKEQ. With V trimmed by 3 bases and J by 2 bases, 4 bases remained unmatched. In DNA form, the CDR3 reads TGTGCCAGCAGCCAGTCAGGGACAGCCTACGAGCAGTACTTC. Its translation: CASSQSGTAYEQYF.

The CDR3 here is CASSLSRQGFQPQHF. In DNA, the CDR3 is TGTGCCAGCAGTTTATCCCGCCAGGGTTTTCAGCCCCAGCATTTT. The chain couples TRBV27 to TRBJ1-5; D may be TRBD1 (5 bases). The length of the CDR3 is 15 residues. Germline CDR1 reads MNHEY; CDR2 reads SMNVEV (reference sequence). Between the trimmed V and J ends, which lost 0 bases and 6 bases, there was a span of 12 bases.

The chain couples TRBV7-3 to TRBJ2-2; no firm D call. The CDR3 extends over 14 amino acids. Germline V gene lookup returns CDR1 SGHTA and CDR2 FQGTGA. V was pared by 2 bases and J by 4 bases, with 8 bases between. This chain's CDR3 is CASSLGITTGELFF. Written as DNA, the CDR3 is TGTGCCAGCAGCTTAGGTATCACCACCGGGGAGCTGTTTTTT.

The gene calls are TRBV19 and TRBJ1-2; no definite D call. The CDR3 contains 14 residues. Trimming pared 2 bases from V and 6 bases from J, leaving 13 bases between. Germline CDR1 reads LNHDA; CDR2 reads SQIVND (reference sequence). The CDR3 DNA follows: TGTGCCAGTAGTATAAGGATGGCGGCGGATGGCTACACCTTC. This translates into CASSIRMAADGYTF.

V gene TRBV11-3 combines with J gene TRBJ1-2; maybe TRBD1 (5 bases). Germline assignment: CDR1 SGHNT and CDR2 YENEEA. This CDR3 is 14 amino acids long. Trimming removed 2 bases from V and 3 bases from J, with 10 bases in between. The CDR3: CASSLTDTDYGYTF. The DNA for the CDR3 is TGTGCCAGCAGCTTAACGGACACCGACTATGGCTACACCTTC.

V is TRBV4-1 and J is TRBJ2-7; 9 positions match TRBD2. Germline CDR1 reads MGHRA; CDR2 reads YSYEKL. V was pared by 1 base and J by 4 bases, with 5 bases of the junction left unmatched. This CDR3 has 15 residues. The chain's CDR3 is CASSQGHSGGYEQYF. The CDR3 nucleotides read TGCGCCAGCAGCCAAGGCCACAGCGGGGGGTACGAGCAGTACTTC.

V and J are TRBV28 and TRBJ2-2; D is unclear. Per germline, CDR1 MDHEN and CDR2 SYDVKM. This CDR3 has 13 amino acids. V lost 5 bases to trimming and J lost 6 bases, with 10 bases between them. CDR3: CASSSSRAGELFF. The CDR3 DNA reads TGTGCCAGCAGTAGTTCAAGGGCCGGGGAGCTGTTTTTT.

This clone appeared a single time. CDR3 nucleotides: TGTGCCAGCAGCTTGGCAGGGTTGGAAGCTTTCTTT. Translating it yields CASSLAGLEAFF. The chain is built from TRBV5-4 and TRBJ1-1; TRBD1 is a possible D gene (5 bases). V was pared by 0 bases and J by 8 bases, with 8 bases between. This CDR3 comprises 12 residues. Germline CDR1 is SGHNT and CDR2 is YYREEE (reference sequence).

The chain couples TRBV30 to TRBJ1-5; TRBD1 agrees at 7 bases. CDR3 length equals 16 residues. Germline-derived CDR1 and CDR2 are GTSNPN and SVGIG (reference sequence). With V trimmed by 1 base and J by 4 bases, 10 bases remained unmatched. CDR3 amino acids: CAWSERGRGENQPQHF. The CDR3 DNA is TGTGCCTGGAGTGAAAGGGGGCGTGGGGAAAATCAGCCCCAGCATTTT.

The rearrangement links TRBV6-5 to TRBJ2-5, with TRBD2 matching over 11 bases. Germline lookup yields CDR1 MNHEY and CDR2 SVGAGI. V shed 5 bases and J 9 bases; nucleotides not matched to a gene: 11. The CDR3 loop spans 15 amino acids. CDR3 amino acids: CASSTALAGGWAQYF. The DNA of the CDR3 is TGTGCCAGCAGTACCGCCCTAGCGGGGGGCTGGGCCCAGTACTTC.